The 13 T cell receptor beta chains below all came from one sample that was sequenced in a study of blood T cell repertoires in COVID-19. Sequenced by immunoSEQ multiplex PCR; TCRdb stores in-frame clones only, minus some. The data show 200,000 or so clones, 80% to 90% seen once. Material for sequencing was PBMCs or T cells enriched from blood (not recorded which). Receptors originate from a man aged 30 to 39 in a cohort exposed to, infected with or recovered from COVID-19 (not recorded which).

V usage is TRBV7-9 and J usage is TRBJ2-5; the D gene is possibly TRBD1 (6 bases). The CDR3 sequence is 14 residues long. Trimming removed 5 bases from V and 7 bases from J, with 17 bases in between. Germline V gene lookup returns CDR1 SEHNR and CDR2 FQNEAQ (reference sequence). The CDR3 sequence: CASSIGDIPRTQYF. The DNA of the CDR3 is TGTGCCAGCAGCATAGGGGACATCCCACGGACCCAGTACTTC.

The rearrangement uses TRBV2 and TRBJ2-7, with 7 bases lining up with TRBD2. Unmatched junction bases numbered 9, after V lost 1 base and J lost 3 bases. The CDR3 is 16 amino acids. Looked up from germline, CDR1 is SNHLY and CDR2 is FYNNEI. The CDR3 is CASSEVGGLGVYEQYF. CDR3 coding DNA: TGTGCCAGCAGTGAAGTGGGAGGGTTAGGGGTCTACGAGCAGTACTTC.

This clone was counted only a few times. The chain recombines TRBV27 with TRBJ2-7; the D is unclear. Germline lookup yields CDR1 MNHEY and CDR2 SMNVEV (reference sequence). Trimming removed 5 bases from V and 3 bases from J, with 14 bases in between. The CDR3 runs to 14 residues. The CDR3 region is CASSPSGSNYEQYF. In DNA, the CDR3 is TGTGCCAGCAGTCCCTCAGGCAGCAACTACGAGCAGTACTTC.

The chain recombines TRBV7-2 with TRBJ1-1; possibly TRBD1 for D (5 bases). With 1 base removed from V and 4 bases from J, the gap between germline ends came to 10 bases. Looked up from germline, CDR1 is SGHTA and CDR2 is FQGNSA. The CDR3 consists of 14 residues. The CDR3 DNA reads as TGTGCCAGCAGCTTAGGGGGCTGGGGCACTGAAGCTTTCTTT. It yields the protein CASSLGGWGTEAFF.

On this clone itself: The identical CDR3 is also encoded by other nucleotide sequences in the sample. The rearrangement links TRBV27 to TRBJ1-1; the D gene is possibly TRBD1 (6 bases). Germline V gene data show CDR1 as MNHEY and CDR2 as SMNVEV (reference sequence). V was pared by 6 bases and J by 4 bases, with 6 bases between. The CDR3 has 11 amino acids. As DNA, the CDR3 is TGTGCCAGCAGCAGGGGCACTGAAGCTTTCTTT. It translates to CASSRGTEAFF.

V gene TRBV21-1 combines with J gene TRBJ2-3; the table gives TRBD1 as D, unverified against the DNA. TRBV21-1 is labeled a pseudogene. This CDR3 has 18 residues. The CDR3 region is CASSEVETVDPSTDTQYF. The CDR3 DNA sequence: TGTGCCAGCAGCGAAGTAGAGACAGTCGACCCTAGCACAGATACGCAGTATTTT.

The chain links TRBV6-2 or TRBV6-3 to TRBJ1-5; D call uncertain. The germline CDR1 and CDR2 sequences are MNHEY and SVGEGT. The germline V and J ends were trimmed by 4 bases and 7 bases, with 14 bases remaining between them. The CDR3 has 14 residues. Written as DNA, the CDR3 is TGTGCCAGCAGTTGGACGGGCGGACTACAGCCCCAGCATTTT. This encodes CASSWTGGLQPQHF.

V gene TRBV4-1 combines with J gene TRBJ1-1; 7 bases are shared with TRBD1. This CDR3 has 15 amino acids. The J segment lost 5 bases and the V segment lost 2 bases, leaving 8 bases of the junction unmatched. The V gene's germline CDR1 is MGHRA and CDR2 YSYEKL. The CDR3 is CASSQQQGPGTEAFF. DNA of the CDR3: TGCGCCAGCAGCCAACAACAGGGGCCGGGGACTGAAGCTTTCTTT.

This chain connects TRBV19 to TRBJ1-5; TRBD1 matches at 8 bases. In germline, CDR1 is LNHDA, CDR2 SQIVND (reference sequence). V lost 3 bases and J lost 3; bases outside the gene matches: 4. The CDR3 runs 15 residues. Here the CDR3 reads CASSIGQGVNQPQHF. CDR3 DNA: TGTGCCAGTAGTATTGGACAGGGCGTCAATCAGCCCCAGCATTTT. Using reference TRBV19 and TRBJ1-5 for the parts outside the CDR3, the full variable domain is DGGITQSPKYLFRKEGQNVTLSCEQNLNHDAMYWYRQDPGQGLRLIYYSQIVNDFQKGDIAEGYSVSREKKESFPLTVTSAQKNPTAFYLCASSIGQGVNQPQHFGDGTRLSIL.

The V call is TRBV7-3, the J call TRBJ2-7, with TRBD2 identical over 11 bases. The CDR3 extends over 16 amino acids. The J segment lost 0 bases and the V segment lost 5 bases, leaving 6 bases of the junction unmatched. Germline V gene data show CDR1 as SGHTA and CDR2 as FQGTGA. The CDR3 loop is CASSRPSGRTSYEQYF. In DNA form, the CDR3 reads TGTGCCAGCAGCCGCCCTAGCGGGAGGACCTCCTACGAGCAGTACTTC.

CDR3 nucleotide sequence: TGTGCCAGCCGGACATCCGGGGGGAATGAGCAGTTCTTC. This sequence encodes CASRTSGGNEQFF. V is TRBV19 and J is TRBJ2-1, with 7 bases aligning to TRBD2. V gave up 9 bases and J gave up 7 bases; unmatched junction bases: 9. The V gene's germline CDR1 is LNHDA and CDR2 SQIVND (reference sequence). There are 13 residues in the CDR3.

This rearrangement joins TRBV19 to TRBJ2-1; perhaps TRBD2 as D (5 bases). Germline CDR1 LNHDA, CDR2 SQIVND (reference sequence). Deletions cut 4 bases from V and 4 bases from J, with 17 bases between. The CDR3 spans 16 residues. This CDR3 is CASSTDGLIRYNEQFF. The DNA for the CDR3 is TGTGCCAGTAGTACCGACGGACTGATTAGATACAATGAGCAGTTCTTC.

The chain combines TRBV18 with TRBJ2-7; D possibly corresponds to TRBD1 (6 bases). V lost 3 bases, J lost 6 bases, and 18 bases lay in between. CDR3 length: 15 amino acids. Germline V gene sequence: CDR1 KGHSH, CDR2 LQKENI. The CDR3 spells CASSPGAPGSVEQYF. The CDR3 DNA reads as TGTGCCAGCTCACCGGGGGCGCCCGGTTCGGTCGAGCAGTACTTC.